Sequencing of this T cell receptor (beta chain) was carried out in a study of vaccination and CD4 T cells after COVID-19. As for the study in general: Convalescent study patients returned SARS-CoV-2 positive nasal swab PCR results, with several mild cases and one severe. The convalescents were made up of six males and four females, two of whom were Hispanic.

Treatment defined: 10-day PBMC culture with coronavirus spike peptide pools or control peptides (ViraFEST assay). Sequenced with the Oncomine TCR Beta short-read assay was DNA taken from cultured CD4+ T cells. Using the QIAamp micro DNA kit, genomic DNA was extracted from the CD4+ T cells that had been cultured. Each CDR3 protein gets one entry after TCRdb re-called the PCR reads with MiXCR. Of a few thousand distinct CDR3 sequences listed, around 80% are singletons. V shed 6 bases and J shed 4 bases, with 10 bases lying between them. Germline V gene sequence: CDR1 DFQATT, CDR2 SNEGSKA (reference sequence). The CDR3 covers 12 residues. As regards this clonotype: Its target is unknown.

The sequenced sample was CD4+ T cells from blood, cultured in vitro. The rearrangement joins TRBV20-1 to TRBJ1-5, with D perhaps TRBD1 (5 bases). This TCR was sampled from a human donor who had recovered from COVID-19. The CDR3 nucleotides read TGCAGTGCCCGACAGTCGAATCAGCCCCAGCATTTT. It translates to CSARQSNQPQHF.